This TCR beta chain was retrieved from a study of T cell responses to AZD1222 COVID-19 vaccine. Broader study findings: Only a handful of AZD1222 recipients were seropositive at baseline. Vaccination with two AZD1222 doses was followed by a rise in Spike-specific TCR breadth and depth. The donor cohort was predominantly white British with a female majority, and clonal diversity may have been underestimated.

The CDR3 covers 15 residues. The V gene's germline CDR1 is SEHNR and CDR2 FQNEAQ (reference sequence). V was cut by 0 bases and J by 5 bases, with 11 bases left in between. As regards this clone: The antigen remains undetermined.

Repertoires were generated with immunoSEQ multiplex PCR, while TCRdb's copy carries only in-frame clones and drops some. The sample shows about 110,000 clones, more than 75% of them seen only once. This TCR was sampled from an adult who received the AZD1222 COVID-19 vaccine. The source material was peripheral blood, sampled 28 days after the second AZD1222 dose. V usage is TRBV7-9 and J usage is TRBJ1-5; D is perhaps TRBD1 (5 bases). Here the CDR3 reads CASSLAAGVDQPQHF. The CDR3 nucleotides read TGTGCCAGCAGCTTAGCAGCGGGGGTTGATCAGCCCCAGCATTTT.